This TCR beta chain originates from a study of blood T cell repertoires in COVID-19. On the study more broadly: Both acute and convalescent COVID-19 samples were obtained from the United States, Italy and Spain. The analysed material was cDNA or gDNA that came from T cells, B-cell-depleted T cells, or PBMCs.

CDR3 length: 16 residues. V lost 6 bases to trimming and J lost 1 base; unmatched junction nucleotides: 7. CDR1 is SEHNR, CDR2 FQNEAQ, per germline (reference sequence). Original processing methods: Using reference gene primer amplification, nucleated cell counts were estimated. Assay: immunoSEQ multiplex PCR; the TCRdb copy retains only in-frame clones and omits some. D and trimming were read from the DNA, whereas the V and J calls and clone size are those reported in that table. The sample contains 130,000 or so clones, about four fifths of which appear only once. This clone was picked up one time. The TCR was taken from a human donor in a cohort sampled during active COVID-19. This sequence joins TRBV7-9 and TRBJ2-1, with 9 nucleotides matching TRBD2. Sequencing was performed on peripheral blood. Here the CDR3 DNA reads TGTGCCAGCAGTACGTCCGCGGGGGGGTCCTACAATGAGCAGTTCTTC. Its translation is CASSTSAGGSYNEQFF.